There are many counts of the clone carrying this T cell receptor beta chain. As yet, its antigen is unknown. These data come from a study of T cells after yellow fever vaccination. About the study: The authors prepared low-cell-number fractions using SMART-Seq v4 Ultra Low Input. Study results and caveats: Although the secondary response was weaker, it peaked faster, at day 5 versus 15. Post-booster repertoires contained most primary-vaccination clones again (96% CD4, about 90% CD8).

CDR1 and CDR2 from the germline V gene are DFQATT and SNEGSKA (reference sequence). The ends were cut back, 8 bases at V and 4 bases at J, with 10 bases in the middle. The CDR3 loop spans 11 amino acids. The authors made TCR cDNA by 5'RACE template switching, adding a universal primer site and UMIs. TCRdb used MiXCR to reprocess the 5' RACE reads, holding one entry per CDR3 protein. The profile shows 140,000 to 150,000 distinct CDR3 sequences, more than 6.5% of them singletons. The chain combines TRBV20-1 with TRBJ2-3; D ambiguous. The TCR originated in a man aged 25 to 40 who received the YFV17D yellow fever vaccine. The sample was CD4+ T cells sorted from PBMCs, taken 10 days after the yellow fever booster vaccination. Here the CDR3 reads CSFTSADTQYF. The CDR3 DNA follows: TGCAGTTTTACGTCCGCAGATACGCAGTATTTT.